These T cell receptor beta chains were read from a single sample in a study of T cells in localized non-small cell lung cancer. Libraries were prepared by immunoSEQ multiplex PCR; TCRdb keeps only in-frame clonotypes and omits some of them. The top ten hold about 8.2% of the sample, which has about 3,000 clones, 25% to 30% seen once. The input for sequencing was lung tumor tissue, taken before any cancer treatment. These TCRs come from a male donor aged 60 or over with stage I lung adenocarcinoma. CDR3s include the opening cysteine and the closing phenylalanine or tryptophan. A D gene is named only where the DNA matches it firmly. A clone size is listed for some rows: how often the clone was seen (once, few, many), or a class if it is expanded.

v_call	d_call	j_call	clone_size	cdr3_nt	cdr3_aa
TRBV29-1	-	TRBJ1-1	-	TGCAGCCTGCGGGGAGACGCGAGGATGAACACTGAAGCTTTCTTT	CSLRGDARMNTEAFF
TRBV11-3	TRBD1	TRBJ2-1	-	TGTGCCAGCAGCTTAACAATTTCGGGACAGTTCTCCTACAATGAGCAGTTCTTC	CASSLTISGQFSYNEQFF
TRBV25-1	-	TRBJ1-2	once	TGTGCCAGCAGGGCCGCTTTCAATAACTATGGCTACACCTTC	CASRAAFNNYGYTF
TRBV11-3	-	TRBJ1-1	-	TGTGCCAGCAGCTCAAGGGCGGCAGGGTGGAACACTGAAGCTTTCTTT	CASSSRAAGWNTEAFF
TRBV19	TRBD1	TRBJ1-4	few	TGTGCCAGTAGCGCCCGGGACAGGGCTGAAAAACTGTTTTTT	CASSARDRAEKLFF
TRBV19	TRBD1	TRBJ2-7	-	TGTGCCAGTAGTATAGCCGGGACAGCCGCCTACGAGCAGTACTTC	CASSIAGTAAYEQYF
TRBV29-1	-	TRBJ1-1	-	TGCAGCGTCGGGACGGAACTGAACACTGAAGCTTTCTTT	CSVGTELNTEAFF
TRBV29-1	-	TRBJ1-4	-	TGCAGCGTTACAGGGACCAATGAAAAACTGTTTTTT	CSVTGTNEKLFF
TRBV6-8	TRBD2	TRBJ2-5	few	TGTGCCAGCAGTAGGGGGACTAGCGGCCAAGAGACCCAGTACTTC	CASSRGTSGQETQYF
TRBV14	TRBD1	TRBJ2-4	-	TGTGCCCTTCCGGGACAGGGCTTTGGACTAGCCAAAAACATTCAGTACTTC	CALPGQGFGLAKNIQYF
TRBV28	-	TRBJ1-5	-	TGTGCCAGCACAGGGGACCGAGATCAGCCCCAGCATTTT	CASTGDRDQPQHF
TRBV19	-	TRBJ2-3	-	TGTGCCAGTAGTTATACTGCTACTAGCACAGATACGCAGTATTTT	CASSYTATSTDTQYF
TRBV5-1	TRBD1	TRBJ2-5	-	TGCGCCAGCAGCCAGGGACAGTCAAAGGAGACCCAGTACTTC	CASSQGQSKETQYF
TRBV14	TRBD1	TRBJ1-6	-	TGTGCCAGCAGCCTAGTGACAGGGGGAGGGTCACCCCTCCACTTT	CASSLVTGGGSPLHF
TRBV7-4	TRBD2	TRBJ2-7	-	TGTGCCAGCAGCTTGGACGGCGGGAGACGCTCCTACGAGCAGTACTTC	CASSLDGGRRSYEQYF
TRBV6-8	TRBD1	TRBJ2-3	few	TGTGCCAGCAGTTACTCAGTGTCAGGGGGCAGCACAGATACGCAGTATTTT	CASSYSVSGGSTDTQYF
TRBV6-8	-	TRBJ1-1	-	TGTGCCAGCAGTTACTCCCCCTGGTCGAACACTGAAGCTTTCTTT	CASSYSPWSNTEAFF